Reported below is one T cell receptor (beta chain). As yet, its antigen is unknown. CDR1 and CDR2 (germline): KGHSY, FQNENV. The CDR3 is 17 residues long. Losses at the gene ends were 0 bases for V and 4 bases for J; bases not matched to a gene: 8. The sample belongs to a study of T cells in tumors after PD-1 blockade. Study-level background: Either cemiplimab 350 mg every 2 weeks or pembrolizumab 200 mg every 3 weeks was given.

Tumor or blood genomic DNA was sequenced, with inputs of about 616 ng to 6,004 ng. Study findings and constraints: Peripheral recruitment is suggested, as some novel exhausted tumor clones were in pre-treatment blood.

The method was immunoSEQ multiplex PCR; TCRdb's version includes in-frame clones alone and lacks a portion of them. This sample has roughly 15,000 clones, with roughly 82% found just once. Material: PBMCs, obtained after anti-PD-1 treatment. The receptor comes from a human donor with basal cell carcinoma. The chain is built from TRBV16 and TRBJ1-2; 10 bases fit TRBD1. CDR3 sequence (DNA): TGTGCCAGCAGCCAATCGGAGGGAAGGACAGGGGGCTATGGCTACACCTTC. It yields the protein CASSQSEGRTGGYGYTF.